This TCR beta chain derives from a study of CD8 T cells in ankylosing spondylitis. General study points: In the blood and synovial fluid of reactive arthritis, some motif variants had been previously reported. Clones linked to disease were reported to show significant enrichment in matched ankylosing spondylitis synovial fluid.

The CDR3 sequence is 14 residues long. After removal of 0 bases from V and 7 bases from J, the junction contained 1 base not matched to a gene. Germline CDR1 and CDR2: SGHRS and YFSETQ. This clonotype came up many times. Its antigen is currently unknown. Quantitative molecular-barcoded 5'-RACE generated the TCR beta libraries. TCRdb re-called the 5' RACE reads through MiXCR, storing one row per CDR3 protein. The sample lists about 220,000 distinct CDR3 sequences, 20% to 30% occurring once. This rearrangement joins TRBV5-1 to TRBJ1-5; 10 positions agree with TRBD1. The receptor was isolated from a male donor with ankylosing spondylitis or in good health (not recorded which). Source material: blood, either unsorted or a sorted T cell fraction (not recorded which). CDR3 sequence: CASSLGTGGQPQHF. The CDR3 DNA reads TGCGCCAGCAGCTTGGGGACAGGGGGGCAGCCCCAGCATTTT.